This TCR beta chain originates from a study of blood T cell repertoires in COVID-19. Study-level information: Samples of COVID-19 (acute and convalescent) were obtained from the United States, Italy and Spain. The analysed material was cDNA or gDNA that came from T cells, B-cell-depleted T cells, or PBMCs.

This CDR3 contains 16 residues. The V gene's germline CDR1 is MDHEN and CDR2 SYDVKM. Trimming took 3 bases from V and 7 from J, leaving 18 bases between them. As processed by the authors: By means of reference gene primer amplification, nucleated cell counts were estimated. The table came from immunoSEQ multiplex PCR; TCRdb's copy has only in-frame clones and leaves some out. V and J calls and clone size follow that table, whereas D and trimming were derived from the DNA. The top ten clones hold roughly an eighth of a sample with about 100,000 clones, around four fifths of them seen once. The sample was peripheral blood. The origin of this receptor is a woman between 65 and 79 years old with acute or convalescent COVID-19. This sequence joins TRBV28 and TRBJ1-4, with D maybe TRBD1 (6 bases). The CDR3 loop is CASSFGYDRLGEKLFF. The CDR3 nucleotides are TGTGCCAGCAGTTTTGGTTATGACAGGTTAGGTGAAAAACTGTTTTTT.